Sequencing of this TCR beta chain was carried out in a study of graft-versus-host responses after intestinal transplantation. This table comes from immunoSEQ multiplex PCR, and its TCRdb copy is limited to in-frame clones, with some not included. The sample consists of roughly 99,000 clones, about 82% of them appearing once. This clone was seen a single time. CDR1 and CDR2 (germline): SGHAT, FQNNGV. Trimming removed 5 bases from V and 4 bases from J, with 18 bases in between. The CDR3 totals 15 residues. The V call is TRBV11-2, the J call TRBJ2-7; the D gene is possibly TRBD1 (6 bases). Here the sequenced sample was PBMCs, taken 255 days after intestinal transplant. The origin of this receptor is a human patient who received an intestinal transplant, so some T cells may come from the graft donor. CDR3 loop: CASSAQQTGFYEQYF. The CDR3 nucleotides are TGTGCCAGCAGCGCTCAACAGACAGGATTTTACGAGCAGTACTTC.